Below are 30 T cell receptor beta chains sequenced from a single sample in a study of blood T cell repertoires in COVID-19. TCRdb keeps only in-frame clones here, not all; method: immunoSEQ multiplex PCR. Of under 50,000 clones listed, roughly 84% are singletons. Sequenced: peripheral blood. These receptors all stem from a man between 65 and 85 years old with active COVID-19.

The chain has TRBV19 and TRBJ2-3, with 8 bases that match TRBD2. V was clipped by 5 bases and J by 5 bases; unmatched bases: 6. The CDR3 is made up of 14 amino acids. Looked up from germline, CDR1 is LNHDA and CDR2 is SQIVND (reference sequence). The CDR3 region has the DNA TGTGCCAGTAGTGGTAGCGGGAATAGAGATACGCAGTATTTT. It translates to CASSGSGNRDTQYF. The full variable domain, with the rest looked up from reference TRBV19 and TRBJ2-3, is DGGITQSPKYLFRKEGQNVTLSCEQNLNHDAMYWYRQDPGQGLRLIYYSQIVNDFQKGDIAEGYSVSREKKESFPLTVTSAQKNPTAFYLCASSGSGNRDTQYFGPGTRLTVL.

The gene calls are TRBV7-3 and TRBJ2-7; the match to TRBD2 covers 7 bases. Per the germline V gene, CDR1 is SGHTA and CDR2 is FQGTGA. The CDR3 covers 15 residues. The junction had 6 bases not matched to a gene; V was cut back by 1 base and J by 3 bases. In DNA, the CDR3 is TGTGCCAGCAGCTTAAATCCAGGGAGGGGCTACGAGCAGTACTTC. This encodes CASSLNPGRGYEQYF.

This rearrangement joins TRBV6-5 to TRBJ1-1; D gene unclear. V lost 0 bases and J lost 0, with 8 bases in between. This CDR3 region has 15 residues. Germline V gene lookup returns CDR1 MNHEY and CDR2 SVGAGI. CDR3 amino acids: CASSYSVQLNTEAFF. The DNA for the CDR3 is TGTGCCAGCAGTTACTCTGTACAGTTGAACACTGAAGCTTTCTTT.

The chain recombines TRBV18 with TRBJ2-7; 9 bases are shared with TRBD1. CDR3 length: 17 residues. Germline V gene data show CDR1 as KGHSH and CDR2 as LQKENI. Trimming removed 2 bases from V and 2 bases from J; junction bases left unmatched: 10. The CDR3 DNA reads TGTGCCAGCTCACCAGTTTTTTGGGACAGGGTTCCCTACGAGCAGTACTTC. Its protein product is CASSPVFWDRVPYEQYF.

The chain is built from TRBV4-2 and TRBJ2-6; TRBD1 might be the D (6 bases). The CDR3 length is 17 residues. Germline CDR1 and CDR2: LGHNA and YNFKEQ. Trimming left V 2 bases short and J 4 bases short, with 15 bases between. The CDR3 DNA sequence: TGTGCCAGCAGCCAACTAAACAGGGCCTCCGGGGCCAACGTCCTGACTTTC. This sequence encodes CASSQLNRASGANVLTF.

The genes are TRBV4-3 and TRBJ2-3; 12 nucleotides agree with TRBD2. Germline CDR1 is LGHNA and CDR2 is YSLEER. V shed 4 bases and J 4 bases; nucleotides not matched to a gene: 12. This CDR3 spans 18 amino acids. CDR3 in DNA: TGCGCCAGCAGCCCCCGGGCTAGCGGGGGGGGGAATTCAGATACGCAGTATTTT. This gives the protein CASSPRASGGGNSDTQYF.

This CDR3 reads CASSFSRLNTEAFF. The CDR3 nucleotides read TGTGCCAGCAGTTTTTCTCGGTTGAACACTGAAGCTTTCTTT. This rearrangement joins TRBV27 to TRBJ1-1; D remains ambiguous. Per germline, CDR1 MNHEY and CDR2 SMNVEV (reference sequence). The V end lost 3 bases, the J end lost 0 bases, and 8 bases lay between the germline ends. The CDR3 is 14 residues long.

The gene calls are TRBV19 and TRBJ2-3; 8 bases agree with TRBD1. V shed 6 bases, J shed 2 bases, and the junction held 4 bases outside the gene matches. CDR3 length: 14 residues. CDR1 is LNHDA and CDR2 is SQIVND in the germline V gene (reference sequence). In nucleotides, the CDR3 is TGTGCCAGTAGCCAGACAGGGGCCACAGATACGCAGTATTTT. Translating gives CASSQTGATDTQYF.

This clone is a singleton in its sample. The chain is built from TRBV5-1 and TRBJ2-7; weak D call: TRBD1 (6 bases). CDR1 is SGHRS and CDR2 is YFSETQ in the germline V gene. There are 14 residues in the CDR3. V lost 4 bases and J lost 1, with 12 bases in between. This chain's CDR3 is CASSVGDTSYEQYF. CDR3 coding DNA: TGCGCCAGCAGCGTCGGGGACACATCCTACGAGCAGTACTTC.

The table lists this clone with a few counts. V is TRBV5-1 and J is TRBJ2-2, with 9 bases aligning to TRBD2. The V gene's germline CDR1 is SGHRS and CDR2 YFSETQ. Unmatched junction bases numbered 4, after V lost 2 bases and J lost 2 bases. This CDR3 has 16 amino acids. CDR3 residues: CASSFLAGINTGELFF. The DNA of the CDR3 is TGCGCCAGCAGCTTTCTAGCGGGAATCAACACCGGGGAGCTGTTTTTT. The full variable domain, completed using reference TRBV5-1 and TRBJ2-2, is KAGVTQTPRYLIKTRGQQVTLSCSPISGHRSVSWYQQTPGQGLQFLFEYFSETQRNKGNFPGRFSGRQFSNSRSEMNVSTLELGDSALYLCASSFLAGINTGELFFGEGSRLTVL.

The genes are TRBV7-8 and TRBJ2-7; tentative D call: TRBD2 (5 bases). Trimming took off 2 bases at V and 2 bases at J, with 10 bases between the two ends. This CDR3 comprises 14 residues. The germline CDR1 and CDR2 sequences are SGHVS and FQNEAQ. This CDR3 reads CASSLSRGTYEQYF. The DNA for the CDR3 is TGTGCCAGCAGCTTAAGCCGGGGAACCTACGAGCAGTACTTC.

Here the CDR3 reads CASRVGGRGTQYF. The DNA of the CDR3 is TGTGCCAGCCGTGTGGGTGGTCGGGGGACCCAGTACTTC. The V call is TRBV3-1 (or the pseudogene TRBV3-2), the J call TRBJ2-5; a weak D match, TRBD2 (5 bases). CDR1 and CDR2 from the germline V gene are LGHDT and YNNKEL (reference sequence). Trimming shortened V by 8 bases and J by 7 bases, and 17 bases separated the two germline ends. The CDR3 is made up of 13 amino acids.

The rearrangement links TRBV25-1 to TRBJ2-7, with D possibly being TRBD1 (5 bases). Germline V gene data show CDR1 as MGHDK and CDR2 as SYGVNS. The CDR3 length is 18 residues. Trimming removed 5 bases at V and 5 bases at J, with 28 bases between. CDR3 sequence: CASSPPVGWGLVFHEQYF. CDR3 DNA: TGTGCCAGCAGTCCCCCCGTTGGGTGGGGCTTAGTTTTCCACGAGCAGTACTTC.

This chain connects TRBV20-1 to TRBJ2-5; 8 nucleotides agree with TRBD2. This CDR3 is built from 11 residues. In germline, CDR1 is DFQATT, CDR2 SNEGSKA (reference sequence). With 6 bases clipped from V and 9 bases from J, the junction kept 6 bases outside the gene matches. The CDR3 DNA sequence: TGCAGTGCGCGGACGGGAGGGGCCCAGTACTTC. It encodes CSARTGGAQYF.

The rearrangement links TRBV11-2 to TRBJ1-2, with D possibly being TRBD1 (5 bases). From germline, CDR1 is SGHAT and CDR2 FQNNGV. The V end lost 5 bases, the J end lost 5 bases, and 12 bases lay between the germline ends. The CDR3 consists of 13 residues. The CDR3 DNA sequence: TGTGCCAGCAGCCCGTTGTCAGGGTATGGCTACACCTTC. Its translation: CASSPLSGYGYTF.

The genes are TRBV5-8 and TRBJ2-1; D might be TRBD2 (7 bases). Germline-derived CDR1 and CDR2 are SGHTS and YDEGEE. V lost 9 bases and J 6 bases, leaving 19 bases between the germline ends. CDR3 size: 14 residues. The CDR3 nucleotides read TGTGCCACCCCCAAGGCGGGGGCTCGCAATGAGCAGTTCTTC. Residues: CATPKAGARNEQFF.

The chain recombines TRBV7-8 with TRBJ1-1, with 7 bases matching TRBD1. V lost 4 bases and J lost 5; bases outside the gene matches: 10. CDR1 SGHVS and CDR2 FQNEAQ come from the germline V gene. This CDR3 contains 15 residues. The CDR3 region is CASSSLTGISTEAFF. In DNA, the CDR3 is TGTGCCAGCAGCTCCCTGACAGGGATTTCGACTGAAGCTTTCTTT.

The chain uses TRBV19 and TRBJ2-1; 13 bases line up with TRBD2. Germline V gives CDR1 LNHDA, CDR2 SQIVND (reference sequence). This CDR3 region has 17 residues. Unmatched junction bases numbered 6, after V lost 5 bases and J lost 2 bases. Here the CDR3 DNA reads TGTGCCAGTAGTGGAAGGACTAGCGGGGGACCCTACAATGAGCAGTTCTTC. The encoded protein is CASSGRTSGGPYNEQFF.

This clone was seen only once. The V and J genes are TRBV30 and TRBJ1-6; perhaps TRBD1 as D (6 bases). The germline V gene has CDR1 GTSNPN and CDR2 SVGIG (reference sequence). The CDR3 runs to 15 residues. The V and J ends lost 4 bases and 3 bases respectively, with 13 bases between them. CDR3 sequence reads: CAWTLGGLYNSPLHF. CDR3 sequence (DNA): TGTGCCTGGACCCTTGGGGGCCTCTATAATTCACCCCTCCACTTT.

The chain has TRBV23-1 and TRBJ1-5, with 7 bases matching TRBD1. TRBV23-1 is designated an ORF whose function remains uncertain. Germline trimming cut 0 bases from V and 2 bases from J; bases unmatched to any gene: 7. The CDR3 length is 17 residues. The CDR3 nucleotides are TGCGCCAGCAGTCAATCCCATAAGACAGGGCGCAATCAGCCCCAGCATTTT. This gives the protein CASSQSHKTGRNQPQHF.

V is TRBV11-3 and J is TRBJ2-5; D is perhaps TRBD1 (5 bases). Trimming removed 4 bases from V and 0 bases from J, with 6 bases in between. The CDR3 spans 13 residues. Per the germline V gene, CDR1 is SGHNT and CDR2 is YENEEA. CDR3 DNA sequence: TGTGCCAGCAGCTCAGGGTACCAAGAGACCCAGTACTTC. Amino acids: CASSSGYQETQYF.

V gene TRBV20-1 combines with J gene TRBJ2-3; possible D gene TRBD2, 5 bases. Germline-derived CDR1 and CDR2 are DFQATT and SNEGSKA (reference sequence). This CDR3 contains 11 residues. V was trimmed by 6 bases and J by 7 bases, leaving 11 bases between them. The CDR3 loop reads CSASLVNTQYF. CDR3 bases: TGCAGTGCCTCACTAGTGAATACGCAGTATTTT.

The chain employs TRBV5-1 and TRBJ1-1; weak D call: TRBD1 (6 bases). Germline CDR1 reads SGHRS; CDR2 reads YFSETQ. The CDR3 runs to 14 residues. V was pared by 0 bases and J by 6 bases, with 12 bases between. The CDR3 nucleotides read TGCGCCAGCAGCTTGGTACAGGGCCCTCCTGAAGCTTTCTTT. It specifies CASSLVQGPPEAFF.

The chain employs TRBV7-2 and TRBJ2-6, with TRBD1 matching 7 bases. The junction had 6 bases not matched to a gene; V was cut back by 2 bases and J by 2 bases. The CDR3 runs to 17 residues. Germline CDR1 SGHTA, CDR2 FQGNSA. This chain's CDR3 is CASSLTGVGTGANVLTF. DNA for the CDR3: TGTGCCAGCAGCTTAACAGGGGTTGGAACTGGGGCCAACGTCCTGACTTTC.

The chain employs TRBV5-1 and TRBJ2-7; D gene uncertain. The CDR3 is 11 amino acids. Trimming took off 5 bases at V and 3 bases at J, with 6 bases between the two ends. The germline V gene encodes CDR1 SGHRS and CDR2 YFSETQ. CDR3 sequence: CASSSNYEQYF. DNA of the CDR3: TGCGCCAGCAGTTCCAACTACGAGCAGTACTTC.

This chain joins TRBV7-2 and TRBJ2-3; 7 nucleotides line up with TRBD2. This CDR3 region has 14 residues. With 1 base clipped from V and 6 bases from J, the junction kept 4 bases outside the gene matches. Germline loops: CDR1 SGHTA, CDR2 FQGNSA. The CDR3: CASSLGSGGDTQYF. CDR3 in DNA: TGTGCCAGCAGCTTAGGCTCCGGGGGGGATACGCAGTATTTT.

The J gene is TRBJ2-2, the V gene TRBV7-2; TRBD2 matches at 10 bases. V lost 3 bases, J lost 3 bases, and 7 bases stayed unmatched. The CDR3 has 17 residues. Looked up from germline, CDR1 is SGHTA and CDR2 is FQGNSA. The CDR3 DNA is TGTGCCAGCAGCTTCCAAATAGCGGGGGGACACACCGGGGAGCTGTTTTTT. Amino acids: CASSFQIAGGHTGELFF.

In this sample, this clone turned up once. The chain joins TRBV16 to TRBJ1-2, with D uncertain. Germline CDR1 KGHSY, CDR2 FQNENV. There are 14 residues in the CDR3. Trimming took off 0 bases at V and 1 base at J, with 6 bases between the two ends. This chain's CDR3 is CASSQSNSNYGYTF. The CDR3 DNA is TGTGCCAGCAGCCAATCGAACAGTAACTATGGCTACACCTTC.

This clone has only a few counts. The genes are TRBV12-5 and TRBJ2-2, with 7 bases fitting TRBD1. Trimming cost V 0 bases and J 4 bases; bases outside gene matches: 2. The CDR3 runs 15 residues. Germline CDR1 is LGHNT and CDR2 is FRNRAP. The CDR3 loop is CASGLVGGGTGELFF. For the CDR3, the DNA is TGTGCTAGTGGTTTGGTAGGGGGCGGCACCGGGGAGCTGTTTTTT.

The V gene is TRBV29-1, the J gene TRBJ1-5, with TRBD1 as a possible D gene (5 bases). V was clipped by 6 bases and J by 2 bases, with 8 bases between them. Germline loops: CDR1 SQVTM, CDR2 ANQGSEA. This CDR3 has 12 residues. The CDR3: CSVTVGNQPQHF. The CDR3 nucleotides read TGCAGCGTGACAGTTGGCAATCAGCCCCAGCATTTT.